A single sample gave rise to the 32 T cell receptor beta chains below, sequenced in a study of blood T cells in healthy people across ages. PCR was performed a second time for 7 to 11 cycles using a sample-barcoded 5' primer and a J-beta primer mix. TCRdb re-analysed the 5' RACE reads in MiXCR, keeping a single row per CDR3 protein. This table has over a million distinct CDR3 sequences, 40% to 45% appearing once. Sequencing input: blood. Source of these receptors: a woman aged 55 to 70 in good health.

As concerns this clonotype: One end of the junction varies from germline; a read error may be responsible. The chain carries TRBV25-1 and TRBJ2-3; 9 bases agree with TRBD2. Looked up from germline, CDR1 is MGHDK and CDR2 is SYGVNS. The CDR3 length is 17 residues. The CDR3 DNA reads as TGTGCCAGCAGTGAATTTGGTAGCGGGGGCCACACAGATATGCAGTATTTT. Translated, it gives CASSEFGSGGHTDMQYF.

In this sample, this clonotype turned up a few times. The chain links TRBV20-1 to TRBJ2-5; weak D call: TRBD2 (6 bases). The V gene's germline CDR1 is DFQATT and CDR2 SNEGSKA (reference sequence). The CDR3 is 16 residues long. Trimming left V 0 bases short and J 11 bases short, with 25 bases between. CDR3 nucleotides: TGCAGTGCTAGAGACCGGAGGAGGGCTAACTCCAATGAGCAGTACTTC. Protein sequence: CSARDRRRANSNEQYF.

The chain couples TRBV27 to TRBJ1-1; possibly TRBD1 for D (5 bases). Germline values: CDR1 MNHEY, CDR2 SMNVEV (reference sequence). This CDR3 has 16 amino acids. V was trimmed by 6 bases and J by 4 bases, leaving 21 bases between them. Written as DNA, the CDR3 is TGTGCCAGCAGCCTTATCCTTGGGGTAAGGGGCACTGAAGCTTTCTTT. This gives the protein CASSLILGVRGTEAFF.

This clonotype was detected only a few times. V usage is TRBV6-1 and J usage is TRBJ2-5, with 13 positions matching TRBD2. Trimming cost V 5 bases and J 4 bases; bases outside gene matches: 7. Germline lookup yields CDR1 MNHNS and CDR2 SASEGT. The CDR3 totals 16 residues. As DNA, the CDR3 is TGTGCCAGCAGTACTAGCGGGAGGGCCTTGGGAGAGACCCAGTACTTC. It specifies CASSTSGRALGETQYF.

This clonotype was observed a few times. The V gene is TRBV29-1, the J gene TRBJ2-7; TRBD1 is a possible D gene (5 bases). Trimming shortened V by 6 bases and J by 0 bases, and 9 bases separated the two germline ends. CDR1 SQVTM and CDR2 ANQGSEA come from the germline V gene. This CDR3 has 12 amino acids. The CDR3 sequence is CSVGQLSYEQYF. DNA for the CDR3: TGCAGCGTCGGACAACTCTCCTACGAGCAGTACTTC.

In its sample, this clonotype was seen many times. The chain links TRBV29-1 to TRBJ1-2; 9 nucleotides agree with TRBD1. The germline CDR1 and CDR2 sequences are SQVTM and ANQGSEA. V lost 6 bases, J lost 8 bases, and 13 bases stayed unmatched. CDR3 length: 14 residues. Written as DNA, the CDR3 is TGCAGCGTGAGGGGTGACAGGGGGGTCGAAGGCTACACCTTC. Protein sequence: CSVRGDRGVEGYTF.

This rearrangement joins TRBV6-6 to TRBJ2-7; a possible D gene is TRBD1 (6 bases). Trimming shortened V by 8 bases and J by 1 base, and 15 bases separated the two germline ends. The germline V gene has CDR1 MNHNY and CDR2 SVGAGI (reference sequence). The CDR3 loop spans 14 amino acids. The CDR3 sequence: CASHPDSRSYEQYF. The CDR3 DNA reads as TGTGCCAGCCACCCGGACAGTAGATCCTACGAGCAGTACTTC.

Only one count was recorded for this clonotype. The chain carries TRBV20-1 and TRBJ2-1, with 7 nucleotides matching TRBD2. V was pared by 6 bases and J by 7 bases, with 9 bases of the junction left unmatched. This CDR3 has 13 amino acids. CDR1 and CDR2 (germline): DFQATT, SNEGSKA (reference sequence). CDR3 sequence (DNA): TGCAGTGCCCGAGGGAGGGCCGGGAATGAGCAGTTCTTC. Translating gives CSARGRAGNEQFF.

The rearrangement uses TRBV20-1 and TRBJ2-5; perhaps TRBD1 as D (5 bases). There are 14 residues in the CDR3. CDR1 and CDR2 (germline): DFQATT, SNEGSKA (reference sequence). V was clipped by 0 bases and J by 4 bases, with 12 bases between them. CDR3 amino acids: CSARDGRVGETQYF. In nucleotides, the CDR3 is TGCAGTGCTAGAGATGGCAGGGTGGGAGAGACCCAGTACTTC.

CDR3 DNA: TGTGCCAGCAGCTTAGATATCATCCCCTACGAGCAGTACTTC. Its protein product is CASSLDIIPYEQYF. The chain carries TRBV11-2 and TRBJ2-7; D gene ambiguous. This CDR3 is built from 14 residues. The V and J ends lost 0 bases and 2 bases respectively, with 8 bases between them. Germline CDR1 is SGHAT and CDR2 is FQNNGV.

The sample holds one count of this clonotype. V usage is TRBV20-1 and J usage is TRBJ2-1, with 8 positions matching TRBD2. The CDR3 consists of 16 residues. Trimming cost V 3 bases and J 4 bases; bases outside gene matches: 11. The V gene's germline CDR1 is DFQATT and CDR2 SNEGSKA (reference sequence). The CDR3 coding sequence is TGCAGTGCTAGTGGTGCTACTAGCGGAAAATACAATGAGCAGTTCTTC. Its protein product is CSASGATSGKYNEQFF.

The table lists this clonotype with many counts. The J gene is TRBJ2-3, the V gene TRBV5-6; 7 nucleotides line up with TRBD2. Germline-derived CDR1 and CDR2 are SGHDT and YYEEEE. The J segment lost 5 bases and the V segment lost 4 bases, leaving 1 base of the junction unmatched. The CDR3 covers 12 residues. The CDR3 nucleotides read TGTGCCAGCAGCCGGGGGGAAGATACGCAGTATTTT. Residues: CASSRGEDTQYF.

This chain connects TRBV9 to TRBJ2-5; tentative D call: TRBD1 (5 bases). Trimming pared 0 bases from V and 11 bases from J, leaving 11 bases between. Per germline, CDR1 SGDLS and CDR2 YYNGEE. CDR3 size: 12 residues. The CDR3 loop is CASSVAGFEQYF. The CDR3 DNA reads as TGTGCCAGCAGCGTAGCAGGGTTTGAGCAGTACTTC.

V and J are TRBV11-2 and TRBJ2-3; 10 bases align to TRBD2. V dropped 7 bases and J dropped 0; count of bases not matched to a gene: 10. CDR1 and CDR2 from the germline V gene are SGHAT and FQNNGV. This CDR3 is built from 17 residues. In DNA form, the CDR3 reads TGTGCCAGCACCCGGCTAGCGGGAGCGCTTAGCACAGATACGCAGTATTTT. Its translation: CASTRLAGALSTDTQYF.

The gene calls are TRBV12-5 and TRBJ2-7, with D uncertain. Germline CDR1 is LGHNT and CDR2 is FRNRAP. V dropped 1 base and J dropped 3 bases, with 7 bases sitting between them. The CDR3 is 13 amino acids. The CDR3 loop reads CASGLAVNYEQYF. In DNA form, the CDR3 reads TGTGCTAGTGGTTTGGCAGTGAACTACGAGCAGTACTTC.

This clonotype was observed a handful of times. The gene calls are TRBV27 and TRBJ2-1; 9 bases align to TRBD2. The CDR3 sequence is 15 residues long. V was clipped by 6 bases and J by 3 bases; unmatched bases: 6. CDR1 and CDR2 from the germline V gene are MNHEY and SMNVEV (reference sequence). The CDR3 sequence: CASSQTSGFYNEQFF. The CDR3 DNA follows: TGTGCCAGCAGCCAAACTAGCGGGTTCTACAATGAGCAGTTCTTC.

The rearrangement uses TRBV27 and TRBJ1-5, with 8 bases aligning to TRBD1. CDR1 is MNHEY and CDR2 is SMNVEV in the germline V gene (reference sequence). The CDR3 contains 20 residues. V lost 0 bases and J lost 6; bases outside the gene matches: 19. The DNA of the CDR3 is TGTGCCAGCAGTTTATCGGGTCTTTTCTGGAAAGGACAGGGATCTCAGCCCCAGCATTTT. It yields the protein CASSLSGLFWKGQGSQPQHF.

The V gene is TRBV12-3 or TRBV12-4, the J gene TRBJ2-7; TRBD1 agrees at 9 bases. The CDR3 is 18 amino acids. V dropped 6 bases and J dropped 0; count of bases not matched to a gene: 15. CDR3 nucleotide sequence: TGTGCCAGCAGCAACCCACTTACAGGGGGCGTAAACTCCTACGAGCAGTACTTC. Encoded protein: CASSNPLTGGVNSYEQYF.

This sequence joins TRBV20-1 and TRBJ2-3; D might be TRBD1 (6 bases). The CDR3 loop spans 13 amino acids. Germline V gene sequence: CDR1 DFQATT, CDR2 SNEGSKA (reference sequence). V was cut by 4 bases and J by 2 bases, with 10 bases left in between. The CDR3 coding sequence is TGCAGTGCTACGGGACACCACACAGATACGCAGTATTTT. It yields the protein CSATGHHTDTQYF.

The chain couples TRBV2 to TRBJ2-1, with TRBD2 as a possible D gene (5 bases). Between the trimmed V and J ends, which lost 4 bases and 9 bases, there was a span of 16 bases. CDR3 length equals 14 residues. Germline CDR1 is SNHLY and CDR2 is FYNNEI. CDR3 sequence reads: CASSVASGAREQFF. The CDR3 DNA sequence: TGTGCCAGCAGTGTAGCGTCCGGAGCCCGTGAGCAGTTCTTC.

This clonotype showed up many times. The chain carries TRBV9 and TRBJ2-7; maybe TRBD2 (6 bases). CDR1 SGDLS and CDR2 YYNGEE come from the germline V gene. CDR3 length equals 13 residues. The V end was cut by 2 bases, the J end by 2 bases, with 8 bases between. The CDR3, as DNA: TGTGCCAGCAGCGTTAGCGGAACCTACGAGCAGTACTTC. It translates to CASSVSGTYEQYF.

This chain joins TRBV20-1 and TRBJ2-7; TRBD2 agrees at 16 bases. The assigned J gene may be wrong: the sequence end matches TRBJ2-5 better. This CDR3 has 17 amino acids. Germline-derived CDR1 and CDR2 are DFQATT and SNEGSKA (reference sequence). The CDR3 loop is CSARGGLAGGPKETQYF. The CDR3 bases are TGCAGTGCTAGAGGGGGACTAGCGGGAGGGCCGAAAGAGACCCAGTACTTC.

This clonotype was observed a few times. The gene calls are TRBV2 and TRBJ1-2; tentatively, D is TRBD1 (6 bases). This CDR3 region has 14 residues. The germline V gene has CDR1 SNHLY and CDR2 FYNNEI. The V gene lost 7 bases and the J gene lost 4 bases, with 16 bases spanning the gap. CDR3 region: CASKTGGGIYGYTF. CDR3 nucleotide sequence: TGTGCCAGCAAGACCGGAGGGGGAATCTATGGCTACACCTTC.

The rearrangement joins TRBV30 to TRBJ1-1; 11 positions agree with TRBD1. Trimming removed 3 bases from V and 6 bases from J; junction bases left unmatched: 3. The CDR3 loop spans 13 amino acids. Per the germline V gene, CDR1 is GTSNPN and CDR2 is SVGIG (reference sequence). CDR3 coding DNA: TGTGCCTGGAGGGGACAGGGGGTCGCTGAAGCTTTCTTT. It codes for CAWRGQGVAEAFF.

This clonotype appeared many times. V usage is TRBV29-1 and J usage is TRBJ2-7; perhaps TRBD1 as D (6 bases). V lost 3 bases, J lost 1 base, and 7 bases lay in between. CDR1 SQVTM and CDR2 ANQGSEA come from the germline V gene. This CDR3 spans 12 amino acids. CDR3 bases: TGCAGCGTTGAGGACAGTTCCTACGAGCAGTACTTC. It codes for CSVEDSSYEQYF.

This clonotype was detected only a few times. The rearrangement links TRBV27 to TRBJ1-6; D unresolved. CDR1 MNHEY and CDR2 SMNVEV come from the germline V gene (reference sequence). V was cut by 6 bases and J by 7 bases, with 10 bases left in between. CDR3 length: 13 residues. CDR3 protein: CASSLSPNSPLHF. DNA for the CDR3: TGTGCCAGCAGCTTAAGCCCAAATTCACCCCTCCACTTT.

This rearrangement joins TRBV10-3 to TRBJ2-3; maybe TRBD2 (6 bases). Germline values: CDR1 ENHRY, CDR2 SYGVKD. Trimming removed 0 bases from V and 4 bases from J, with 14 bases in between. The CDR3 extends over 16 amino acids. CDR3 nucleotide sequence: TGTGCCATCAGTGAGTCGATTCGCGGGATCGCAGATACGCAGTATTTT. Residues: CAISESIRGIADTQYF.

This clonotype showed up just a few times. The CDR3 nucleotides read TGTGCCAGCAGTTCCAGGACAGGGGGCGACGGGACCCAGTACTTC. Translated: CASSSRTGGDGTQYF. The V gene is TRBV27, the J gene TRBJ2-5; 11 nucleotides align to TRBD1. The length of the CDR3 is 15 residues. Germline trimming cut 4 bases from V and 7 bases from J; bases unmatched to any gene: 8. Germline lookup yields CDR1 MNHEY and CDR2 SMNVEV (reference sequence).

V gene TRBV10-1 combines with J gene TRBJ2-5, with 7 bases aligning to TRBD1. V lost 6 bases, J lost 2 bases, and 6 bases stayed unmatched. Germline assignment: CDR1 WNHNN and CDR2 SYGVQD (reference sequence). The CDR3 contains 14 residues. Written as DNA, the CDR3 is TGCGCCAGCAGCCCAGACAGGGAACAAGAGACCCAGTACTTC. Translated: CASSPDREQETQYF.

A few counts support this clonotype. This chain connects TRBV28 to TRBJ2-7; TRBD2 matches 10 bases. The CDR3 consists of 15 residues. V was clipped by 5 bases and J by 0 bases; unmatched bases: 4. CDR1 and CDR2 from the germline V gene are MDHEN and SYDVKM. The chain's CDR3 is CASSPSGSGSYEQYF. CDR3 nucleotide sequence: TGTGCCAGCAGTCCTAGCGGGAGCGGCTCCTACGAGCAGTACTTC.

This clonotype was observed at least ten times. The rearrangement uses TRBV11-2 and TRBJ2-7; tentatively, D is TRBD1 or TRBD2 (5 bases each). CDR3 size: 15 residues. Trimming left V 5 bases short and J 4 bases short, with 18 bases between. The germline CDR1 and CDR2 sequences are SGHAT and FQNNGV. CDR3: CASSPAPGRIYEQYF. The CDR3 bases are TGTGCCAGCAGCCCCGCCCCGGGACGGATATACGAGCAGTACTTC.

This clonotype was detected ten times or more. The chain couples TRBV20-1 to TRBJ2-3; 7 bases fit TRBD1. Per germline, CDR1 DFQATT and CDR2 SNEGSKA (reference sequence). V shed 6 bases and J 2 bases; nucleotides not matched to a gene: 11. The CDR3 spans 15 residues. The CDR3 DNA reads TGCAGTGCCCGGCCCGGACAGGTCCCCACAGATACGCAGTATTTT. This translates into CSARPGQVPTDTQYF.